The T cell receptor beta chain described here comes from a study of cytomegalovirus exposure and HLA in healthy donors. Study-wide background: Among 350 to 500 genotyped donors, more than 65% fell in the Caucasian-associated ancestry cluster.

The study's findings and limits: Both high specificity and high sensitivity reportedly marked the classifier's diagnosis of cytomegalovirus status. At a 0.05 false discovery rate, a later analysis found 16,951 TCR beta sequences to be associated with HLA alleles. The productive fraction for most TCR beta V segments was about 87% or about 30% in an earlier analysis.

The PCR was carried out with 60 Vbeta primers and 13 Jbeta primers. Sequenced by immunoSEQ multiplex PCR; TCRdb stores in-frame clones only, minus some. The sample has 200,000 or so clones, almost 85% seen once. This CDR3 has 12 residues. The germline V gene encodes CDR1 MNHEY and CDR2 SMNVEV (reference sequence). Note on this clone: The target antigen is unknown.

The chain is built from TRBV27 and TRBJ2-5; 7 bases line up with TRBD1. The J call may be incorrect, as the DNA end agrees better with TRBJ2-7. The TCR originated in a boy aged 10-17 years in good health and CMV-seronegative. Sequencing was performed on PBMCs. CDR3 sequence (DNA): TGTGCCAGCAGTTACTGGACAGGCGAGCAGTACTTC. Translating gives CASSYWTGEQYF.